This T cell receptor (beta chain) was sequenced for a study of TIL therapy for anti-PD-1-resistant metastatic lung cancer. At the level of the study: Patients had a median age of 54 years (range 38-75). Median tumor mutation burden was 1.5 mutations per megabase. Broader study findings: Treatment-naive, never-smoker and oncogene-addicted patients were overrepresented in this highly selected cohort.

This was the immunoSEQ v3 assay. Data came from immunoSEQ multiplex PCR; TCRdb stores just in-frame clones and leaves some out. The sample holds approximately 45,000 clones; 79% are singletons and the top ten take less than 15%. Stated time point: pre-treatment sample, taken before nivolumab and TIL therapy. Trimming removed 4 bases from V and 6 bases from J, with 18 bases in between. The germline CDR1 and CDR2 sequences are MNHEY and SVGAGI. There are 15 residues in the CDR3. This clone showed up just a few times. Its antigen is unknown. This sequence was found in a man in his 70s with non-small cell lung cancer. Sequencing was performed on blood, taken at baseline. The gene calls are TRBV6-5 and TRBJ1-1, with TRBD1 as a possible D gene (5 bases). The CDR3, as DNA: TGTGCCAGCAGTTTCTTGAACAGGCTGGGTGCTGAAGCTTTCTTT. Its protein product is CASSFLNRLGAEAFF.